Listed below are T cell receptor beta chains from one sample, sequenced in a study of cytomegalovirus exposure and HLA in healthy donors. Here immunoSEQ multiplex PCR was the method, and the copy in TCRdb shows in-frame clones only, minus some. The table includes under 200,000 clones, approximately 65% detected once. The sample comprised PBMCs. The receptors originated from a man aged 40-49 years in good health and CMV-seronegative. CDR3s include the opening cysteine and the closing phenylalanine or tryptophan. The D gene is left open where the match is weak. A row's size may be missing; if present it is once, few, many or a size class.

v_call	j_call	clone_size	d_call	cdr3_nt	cdr3_aa
TRBV18	TRBJ1-2	few	TRBD1	TGTGCCAGCTCAGCAAGGGACAGGGGAGCCTATGGCTACACCTTC	CASSARDRGAYGYTF
TRBV5-5	TRBJ1-5	few	NA	TGTGCCAGCAGCTTGGGGAGTTTAAGCAATCAGCCCCAGCATTTT	CASSLGSLSNQPQHF
TRBV28	TRBJ2-7	NA	TRBD2	TGTGCCAGCAGGGGATTAGCGGGGGGACTTCGGGACGAGCAGTACTTC	CASRGLAGGLRDEQYF
TRBV5-6	TRBJ1-4	NA	NA	TGTGCCAGCAGCTTGGGGGCAGGGGAGGGTGAAAAACTGTTTTTT	CASSLGAGEGEKLFF
TRBV2	TRBJ1-2	NA	NA	TGTGCCAGCAGTGCCCCGGGACACCTGACTGGCGGCTACACCTTC	CASSAPGHLTGGYTF
TRBV19	TRBJ2-2	NA	NA	TGTGCCAGTAGTATATCCGGACTCGACACCGGGGAGCTGTTTTTT	CASSISGLDTGELFF
TRBV20-1	TRBJ2-1	NA	TRBD1	TGCAGTGCTACAGGGGGCGGTGAGCAGTTCTTC	CSATGGGEQFF
TRBV7-2	TRBJ1-2	NA	TRBD1	TGTGCCAGCAGCTTAGGACAGGGCAGCTACACCTTC	CASSLGQGSYTF
TRBV10-3	TRBJ2-3	NA	TRBD2	TGTGCCATCAGTGACGTACTAGCGGGAGACACAGATACGCAGTATTTT	CAISDVLAGDTDTQYF
TRBV7-9	TRBJ1-2	NA	NA	TGTTCCAGCCGGCCGGGACTCGACCGATTCTATGGCTACACCTTC	CSSRPGLDRFYGYTF
TRBV6-5	TRBJ1-5	NA	TRBD1	TGTGCCAGCAGCGGGACAGGGGGCTCTCATCAGCCCCAGCATTTT	CASSGTGGSHQPQHF
TRBV5-4	TRBJ1-2	NA	NA	TGTGCCAGCAGCTTGTCGCCCCCAGATGGCTACACCTTC	CASSLSPPDGYTF
TRBV7-2	TRBJ1-2	few	TRBD1	TGTGCCAGCAGCTTATGGACAGGGGGCTATGGCTACACCTTC	CASSLWTGGYGYTF
TRBV6-1	TRBJ1-2	NA	TRBD1	TGTGCCAGCAGTGAGGGACAGGGGGCACAATATGGCTACACCTTC	CASSEGQGAQYGYTF
TRBV30	TRBJ2-7	NA	NA	TGTGCCTGGAGTGTACAGGGCAACTCCTACGAGCAGTACTTC	CAWSVQGNSYEQYF
TRBV5-6	TRBJ2-3	NA	TRBD2	TGTGCCAGCAGCTTGAAGACTAGCGGGGGTCGTAGCACAGATACGCAGTATTTT	CASSLKTSGGRSTDTQYF
TRBV19	TRBJ2-7	once	TRBD1	TGTGCCAGTAGTATGAGGGACAGGGCCTCCTACGAGCAGTACTTC	CASSMRDRASYEQYF
TRBV6-1	TRBJ1-2	few	TRBD1	TGTGCCAGCAGTGAAAGATCCGGGGGGACAGGGGCCTTCTATGGCTACACCTTC	CASSERSGGTGAFYGYTF
TRBV19	TRBJ1-5	NA	NA	TGTGCCAGTAGTATTGACGGGGGGGGCGGTCAGCCCCAGCATTTT	CASSIDGGGGQPQHF
TRBV16	TRBJ2-3	NA	NA	TGTGCCAGCAGCCCTGGCACAGATACGCAGTATTTT	CASSPGTDTQYF
TRBV6-5	TRBJ2-2	NA	TRBD1	TGTGCCAGCAGATCGGACAGGGCGAAGCTGTTTTTT	CASRSDRAKLFF
TRBV7-3	TRBJ2-1	NA	NA	TGTGCCAGCAGCTTCGGTGGGAGCAATGAGCAGTTCTTC	CASSFGGSNEQFF
TRBV11-2	TRBJ2-5	few	NA	TGTGCCAGCAGCTTTTCACTAGCCTTGAGTAGAGAGACCCAGTACTTC	CASSFSLALSRETQYF
TRBV5-1	TRBJ2-2	NA	NA	TGCGCCAGCACTCGGACAGAGGCGAACACCGGGGAGCTGTTTTTT	CASTRTEANTGELFF
TRBV5-4	TRBJ2-7	few	NA	TGTGCCAGCAGCTTCGAGCGGGTTACGGGGGAGCAGTACTTC	CASSFERVTGEQYF
TRBV12-1	TRBJ2-1	NA	NA	TGTGCCAGCAGCGGGCGGAGGATCGCCTACAATGAGCAGTTCTTC	CASSGRRIAYNEQFF
TRBV10-3	TRBJ2-1	once	TRBD2	TGTGCCATCAGTGAGCGGCTAGCGGAGACCCAGTTCTTC	CAISERLAETQFF
TRBV19	TRBJ2-7	NA	TRBD2	TGTGCCAGTAGTGGATTAGCGGGAGGGCACGAGCAGTACTTC	CASSGLAGGHEQYF
TRBV19	TRBJ2-7	NA	TRBD1	TGTGCCAGTAGGGGGACAGGGGAATTCTTGGGGGAGCAGTACTTC	CASRGTGEFLGEQYF
TRBV28	TRBJ2-1	many	NA	TGTGCCAGCAGTTTGACTCTGCTAGAGCAGTTCTTC	CASSLTLLEQFF
TRBV30	TRBJ1-4	NA	NA	TGTGCCTGGAGTGGTAGGGGCCAGAACTATTTAGGACTGTTTTTT	CAWSGRGQNYLGLFF
TRBV29-1	TRBJ2-7	once	NA	TGCAGCGTGAGAACCGCAGGTTACGAGCAGTACTTC	CSVRTAGYEQYF
TRBV27	TRBJ2-7	few	NA	TGTGCCAGCAGTCCTCGAATAGGACAGTCTTTCAGACCCTACGAGCAGTACTTC	CASSPRIGQSFRPYEQYF
TRBV7-6	TRBJ2-7	NA	NA	TGTGCCAGCAGCTTAGGGGACTCAAGAGGGAGTTACGAGCAGTACTTC	CASSLGDSRGSYEQYF
TRBV7-9	TRBJ2-1	few	TRBD2	TGTTCCAGCAGCTTAACTGCGGGAGGGCGTTACAATGAGCAGTTCTTC	CSSSLTAGGRYNEQFF
TRBV27	TRBJ2-7	NA	TRBD1	TGTGCCAGCAGTCCCTACGACAGGGTCGAGCAGTACTTC	CASSPYDRVEQYF
TRBV7-8	TRBJ2-7	NA	NA	TGTGCCAGCAGCTCCCTCCCGGGTGACTCCTACGAGCAGTACTTC	CASSSLPGDSYEQYF
TRBV7-9	TRBJ2-7	NA	TRBD2	TGTGCCAGCAGCTCTGGACTAGCCCCCTACGAGCAGTACTTC	CASSSGLAPYEQYF
TRBV9	TRBJ2-1	once	NA	TGTGCCAGCAGCCCCCTTATCGGGGAGTTGGGCAATGAGCAGTTCTTC	CASSPLIGELGNEQFF
TRBV5-1	TRBJ2-1	few	TRBD2	TGCGCCAGCGGGACTCGACTAGCGAGCATCAATGAGCAGTTCTTC	CASGTRLASINEQFF
TRBV9	TRBJ1-1	NA	NA	TGTGCCAGCAGCGTAGTTCGGGGTACTGAAGCTTTCTTT	CASSVVRGTEAFF
TRBV4-3	TRBJ2-7	few	TRBD1	TGCGCCAGCAGCCAAGAACCGGGACAGGGCCGCGAGCAGTACTTC	CASSQEPGQGREQYF
TRBV6-5	TRBJ2-7	NA	TRBD1	TGTGCCAGCAGTTCCCCCGGGACAGGGGCGTACGAGCAGTACTTC	CASSSPGTGAYEQYF
TRBV28	TRBJ2-3	NA	TRBD2	TGTGCCAGCATAGGGGGACTAGCGGGAGGAAGGGATACGCAGTATTTT	CASIGGLAGGRDTQYF
TRBV7-9	TRBJ1-1	NA	TRBD1	TGTGCCAGCAGCTTATCGACAGGGCCGGTCGCTTTCTTT	CASSLSTGPVAFF
TRBV7-9	TRBJ1-1	NA	TRBD1	TGTTCCAGCAGCGCCAATCGGGACAGTAAAGCTTTCTTT	CSSSANRDSKAFF
TRBV28	TRBJ1-5	NA	TRBD1	TGTGCCAGCAGTTCGCCCGGGACAGGGGGCCTGGGGCAGCCCCAGCATTTT	CASSSPGTGGLGQPQHF
TRBV20-1	TRBJ2-5	NA	TRBD1	TGCAGTGCTAACAGGGGTGAGACCCAGTACTTC	CSANRGETQYF